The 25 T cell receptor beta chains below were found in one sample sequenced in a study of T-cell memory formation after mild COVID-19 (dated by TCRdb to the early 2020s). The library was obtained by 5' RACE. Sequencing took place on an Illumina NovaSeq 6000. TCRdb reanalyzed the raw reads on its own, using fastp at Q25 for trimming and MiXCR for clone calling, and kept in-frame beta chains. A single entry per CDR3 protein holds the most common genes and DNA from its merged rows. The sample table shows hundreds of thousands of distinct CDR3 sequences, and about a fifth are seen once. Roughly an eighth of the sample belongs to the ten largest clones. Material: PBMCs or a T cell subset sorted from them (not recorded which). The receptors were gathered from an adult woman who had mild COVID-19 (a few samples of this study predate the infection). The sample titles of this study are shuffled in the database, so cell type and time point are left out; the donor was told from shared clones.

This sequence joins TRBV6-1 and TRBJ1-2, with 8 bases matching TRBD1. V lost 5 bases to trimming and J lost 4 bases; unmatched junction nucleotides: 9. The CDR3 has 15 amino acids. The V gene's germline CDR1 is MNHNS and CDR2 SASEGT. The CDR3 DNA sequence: TGTGCCAGCAGTCCTCTCTCGACAGGGGTCTATGGCTACACCTTC. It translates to CASSPLSTGVYGYTF.

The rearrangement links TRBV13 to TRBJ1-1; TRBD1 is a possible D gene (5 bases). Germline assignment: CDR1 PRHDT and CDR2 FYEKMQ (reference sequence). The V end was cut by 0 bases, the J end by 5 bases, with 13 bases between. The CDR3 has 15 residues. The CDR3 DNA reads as TGTGCCAGCAGCTTAGGTGGGGGTAGAAGGACTGAAGCTTTCTTT. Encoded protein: CASSLGGGRRTEAFF.

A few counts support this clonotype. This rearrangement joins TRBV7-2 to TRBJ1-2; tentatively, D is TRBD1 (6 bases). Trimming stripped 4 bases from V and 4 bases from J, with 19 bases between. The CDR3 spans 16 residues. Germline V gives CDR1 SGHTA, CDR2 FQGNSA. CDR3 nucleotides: TGTGCCAGCAGCTCCGCGAAGGGGGTTAGGGGCTATGGCTACACCTTC. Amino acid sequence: CASSSAKGVRGYGYTF.

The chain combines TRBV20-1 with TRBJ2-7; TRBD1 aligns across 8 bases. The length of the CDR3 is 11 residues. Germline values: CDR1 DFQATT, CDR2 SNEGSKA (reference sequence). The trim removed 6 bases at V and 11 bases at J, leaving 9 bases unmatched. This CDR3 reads CSAMVATGEYF. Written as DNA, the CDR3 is TGCAGTGCCATGGTAGCGACAGGGGAGTACTTC.

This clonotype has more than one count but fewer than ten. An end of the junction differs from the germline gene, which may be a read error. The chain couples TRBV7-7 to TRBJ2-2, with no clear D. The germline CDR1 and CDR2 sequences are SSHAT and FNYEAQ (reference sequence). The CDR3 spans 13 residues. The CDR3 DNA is TGTGCTAGCAGCCCCGAGCTGGCCGGGGAGCTGTTTTTT. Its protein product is CASSPELAGELFF.

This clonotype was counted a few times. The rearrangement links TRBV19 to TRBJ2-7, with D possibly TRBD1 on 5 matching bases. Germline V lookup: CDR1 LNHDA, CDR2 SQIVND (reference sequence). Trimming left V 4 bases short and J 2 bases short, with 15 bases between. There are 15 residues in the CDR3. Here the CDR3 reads CASSTNPDNPYEQYF. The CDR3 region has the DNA TGTGCCAGTAGTACCAACCCGGACAATCCCTACGAGCAGTACTTC.

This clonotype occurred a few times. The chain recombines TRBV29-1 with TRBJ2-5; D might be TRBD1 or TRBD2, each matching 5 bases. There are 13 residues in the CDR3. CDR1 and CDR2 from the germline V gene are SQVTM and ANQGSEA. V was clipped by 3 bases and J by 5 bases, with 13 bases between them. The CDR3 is CSVEGTGWETQYF. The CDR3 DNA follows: TGCAGCGTTGAGGGGACGGGATGGGAGACCCAGTACTTC.

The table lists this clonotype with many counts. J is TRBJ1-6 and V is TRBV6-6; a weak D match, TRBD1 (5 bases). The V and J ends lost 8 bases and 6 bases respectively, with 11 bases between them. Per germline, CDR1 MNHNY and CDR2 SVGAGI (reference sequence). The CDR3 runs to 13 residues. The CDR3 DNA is TGTGCCAGCGGGGGGTTCGGTAATTCACCCCTCCACTTT. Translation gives CASGGFGNSPLHF.

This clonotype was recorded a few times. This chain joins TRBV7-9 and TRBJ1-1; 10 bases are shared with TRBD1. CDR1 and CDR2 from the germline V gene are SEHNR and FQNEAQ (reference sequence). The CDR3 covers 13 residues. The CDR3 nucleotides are TGTGCTGGACAGGGGGAGAAGGACACTGAAGCTTTCTTT. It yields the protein CAGQGEKDTEAFF.

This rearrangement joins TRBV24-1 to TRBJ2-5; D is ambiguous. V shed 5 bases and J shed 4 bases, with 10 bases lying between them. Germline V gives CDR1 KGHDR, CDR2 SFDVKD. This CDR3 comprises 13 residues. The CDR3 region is CATSAGLLETQYF. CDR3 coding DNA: TGTGCCACCAGTGCAGGTTTGCTAGAGACCCAGTACTTC.

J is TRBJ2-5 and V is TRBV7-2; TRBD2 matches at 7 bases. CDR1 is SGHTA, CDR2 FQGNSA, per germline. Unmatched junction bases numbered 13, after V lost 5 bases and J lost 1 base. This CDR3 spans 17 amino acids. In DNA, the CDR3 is TGTGCCAGCAGCGGGAGGGAGGCGACCCGGACCCAAGAGACCCAGTACTTC. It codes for CASSGREATRTQETQYF.

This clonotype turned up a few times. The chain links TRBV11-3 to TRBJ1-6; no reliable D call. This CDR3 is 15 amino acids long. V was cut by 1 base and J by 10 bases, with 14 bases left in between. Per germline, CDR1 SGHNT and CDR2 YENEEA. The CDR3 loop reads CASSLAVFVDSPLHF. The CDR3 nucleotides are TGTGCCAGCAGCTTAGCGGTATTTGTGGACTCACCCCTCCACTTT.

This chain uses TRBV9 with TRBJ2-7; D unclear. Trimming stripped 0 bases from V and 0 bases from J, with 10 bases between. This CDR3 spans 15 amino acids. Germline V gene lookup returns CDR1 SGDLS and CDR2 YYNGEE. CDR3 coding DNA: TGTGCCAGCAGCGTAGATGGGGTAAGCTCCTACGAGCAGTACTTC. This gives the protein CASSVDGVSSYEQYF.

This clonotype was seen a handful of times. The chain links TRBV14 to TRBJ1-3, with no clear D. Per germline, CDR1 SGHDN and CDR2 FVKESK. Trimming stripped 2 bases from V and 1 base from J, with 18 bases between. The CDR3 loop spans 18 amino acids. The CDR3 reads CASSQSFVGKTSGNTIYF. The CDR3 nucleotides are TGTGCCAGCAGCCAATCTTTCGTCGGGAAAACTTCTGGAAACACCATATATTTT. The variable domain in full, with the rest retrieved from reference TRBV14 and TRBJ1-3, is EAGVTQFPSHSVIEKGQTVTLRCDPISGHDNLYWYRRVMGKEIKFLLHFVKESKQDESGMPNNRFLAERTGGTYSTLKVQPAELEDSGVYFCASSQSFVGKTSGNTIYFGEGSWLTVV.

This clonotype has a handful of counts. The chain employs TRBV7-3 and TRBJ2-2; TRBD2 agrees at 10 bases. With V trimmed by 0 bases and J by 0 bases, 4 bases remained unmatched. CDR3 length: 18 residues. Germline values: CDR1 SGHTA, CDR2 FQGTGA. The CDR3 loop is CASSLTLAGASNTGELFF. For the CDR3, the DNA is TGTGCCAGCAGCTTAACGCTAGCGGGGGCCTCGAACACCGGGGAGCTGTTTTTT.

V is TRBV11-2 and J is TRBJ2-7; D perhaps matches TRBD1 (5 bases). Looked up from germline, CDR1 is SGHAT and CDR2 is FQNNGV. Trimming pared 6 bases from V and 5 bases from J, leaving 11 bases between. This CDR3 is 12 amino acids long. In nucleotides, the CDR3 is TGTGCCAGCAGTCGGACAAGCCACGAGCAGTACTTC. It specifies CASSRTSHEQYF.

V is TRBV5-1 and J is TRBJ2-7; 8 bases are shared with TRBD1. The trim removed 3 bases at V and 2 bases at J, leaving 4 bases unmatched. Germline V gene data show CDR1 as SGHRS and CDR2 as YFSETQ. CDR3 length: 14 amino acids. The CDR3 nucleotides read TGCGCCAGCAGCTCACCGGGACAGGCCTACGAGCAGTACTTC. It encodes CASSSPGQAYEQYF.

The CDR3 sequence is CASSLGGGEKVYEQYF. In nucleotides, the CDR3 is TGCGCCAGCAGCTTAGGGGGGGGCGAGAAGGTCTACGAGCAGTACTTC. The gene calls are TRBV4-1 and TRBJ2-7; perhaps TRBD2 as D (7 bases). The CDR3 length is 16 residues. Trimming left V 5 bases short and J 3 bases short, with 20 bases between. Per germline, CDR1 MGHRA and CDR2 YSYEKL.

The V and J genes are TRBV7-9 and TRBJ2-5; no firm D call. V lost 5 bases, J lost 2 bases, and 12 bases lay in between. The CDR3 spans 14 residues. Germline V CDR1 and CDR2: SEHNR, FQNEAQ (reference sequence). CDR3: CASSTTMKQETQYF. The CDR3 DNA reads TGTGCCAGCAGCACCACGATGAAACAAGAGACCCAGTACTTC. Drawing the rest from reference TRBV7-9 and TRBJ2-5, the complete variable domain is DTGVSQNPRHKITKRGQNVTFRCDPISEHNRLYWYRQTLGQGPEFLTYFQNEAQLEKSRLLSDRFSAERPKGSFSTLEIQRTEQGDSAMYLCASSTTMKQETQYFGPGTRLLVL.

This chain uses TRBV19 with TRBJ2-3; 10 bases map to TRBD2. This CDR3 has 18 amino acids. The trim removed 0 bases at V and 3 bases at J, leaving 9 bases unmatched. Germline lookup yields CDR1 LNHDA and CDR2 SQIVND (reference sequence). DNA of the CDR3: TGTGCCAGTAGTATAGATCGGGGGTCTAGCGGGAGTACAGATACGCAGTATTTT. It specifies CASSIDRGSSGSTDTQYF. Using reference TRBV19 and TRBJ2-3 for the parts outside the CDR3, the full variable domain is DGGITQSPKYLFRKEGQNVTLSCEQNLNHDAMYWYRQDPGQGLRLIYYSQIVNDFQKGDIAEGYSVSREKKESFPLTVTSAQKNPTAFYLCASSIDRGSSGSTDTQYFGPGTRLTVL.

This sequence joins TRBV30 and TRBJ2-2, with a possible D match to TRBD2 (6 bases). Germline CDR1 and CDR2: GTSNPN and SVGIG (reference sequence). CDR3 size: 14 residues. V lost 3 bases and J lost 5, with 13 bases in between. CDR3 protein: CAWSRLGGTGELFF. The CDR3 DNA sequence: TGTGCCTGGAGCCGGCTAGGAGGGACCGGGGAGCTGTTTTTT.

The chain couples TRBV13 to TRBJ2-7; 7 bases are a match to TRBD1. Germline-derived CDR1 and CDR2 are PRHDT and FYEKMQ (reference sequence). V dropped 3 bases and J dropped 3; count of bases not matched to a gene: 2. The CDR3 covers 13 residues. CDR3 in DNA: TGTGCCAGCAGCTTCAACAGGGGCTACGAGCAGTACTTC. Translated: CASSFNRGYEQYF.

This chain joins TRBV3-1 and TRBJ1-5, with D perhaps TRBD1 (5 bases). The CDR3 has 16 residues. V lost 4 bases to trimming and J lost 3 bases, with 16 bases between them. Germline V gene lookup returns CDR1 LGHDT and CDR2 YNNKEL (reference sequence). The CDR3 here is CASSPAQGWYNQPQHF. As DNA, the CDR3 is TGTGCCAGCAGCCCCGCCCAGGGTTGGTACAATCAGCCCCAGCATTTT.

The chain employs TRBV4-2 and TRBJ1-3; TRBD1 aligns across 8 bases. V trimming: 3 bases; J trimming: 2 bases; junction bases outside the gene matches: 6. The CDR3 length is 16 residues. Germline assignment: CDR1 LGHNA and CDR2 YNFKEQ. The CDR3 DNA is TGTGCCAGCAGCCATGCAGACAGGGGCGCTGGAAACACCATATATTTT. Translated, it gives CASSHADRGAGNTIYF.

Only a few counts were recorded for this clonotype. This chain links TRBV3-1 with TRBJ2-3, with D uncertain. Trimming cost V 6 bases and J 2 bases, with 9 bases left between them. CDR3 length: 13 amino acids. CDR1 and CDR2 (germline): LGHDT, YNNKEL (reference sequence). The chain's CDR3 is CASSSQATDTQYF. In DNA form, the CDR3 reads TGTGCCAGCAGTTCCCAAGCCACAGATACGCAGTATTTT.